This T cell receptor (beta chain) was profiled in a study of naive CD8 T cells in extremely preterm neonates listed by TCRdb under 2017. Looking at the study overall: The adult participants' age range is given as 25-50 years in the abstract but as 20-50 years in the methods. The study compared TCRbeta CDR3 repertoires of sorted naive CD8+ T cells across four age groups: extremely preterm neonates, term neonates, young children and adults.

Broader findings and caveats from the paper: To track T cell development within individuals, the authors urged prospective longitudinal studies of preterm and term neonates. A higher proportion of shared CDR3 nucleotide sequences was found in preterm neonates (approximately 2.5%) than in term neonates (0.4%), young children (roughly 0.03%) and adults (around 0.01%). Compared with the older groups, preterm CDR3s were shorter and closer to germline, carrying fewer N additions and showing less junctional trimming. Preterm neonates had significantly lower iChao1 richness than all other age groups (p < 0.05) and an even clone distribution, indicating a less rich repertoire. A small sample size and variable productive template counts among preterm samples were noted by the authors as limitations.

Peripheral blood was donated by five healthy children aged about 16-60 months undergoing elective routine surgery and by five healthy nonsmoking adults. A FACSAria III cell sorter was used to sort live, Annexin V-negative naive CD8+ T cells (CD3+CD8+CD45RA+CCR7+). Between roughly 17,000 and 110,000 naive CD8+ T cells were sorted per sample. Mononuclear cells were isolated from diluted blood by Ficoll-Paque density gradient centrifugation. Before sorting, mononuclear cells were cryopreserved in roughly 10% DMSO with about 90% FBS and kept in long-term storage at -150 degrees C. After thawing, cells were stained with Annexin V along with antibodies against CD3, CD8, CCR7 and CD45RA. The DNeasy Blood and Tissue Kit was used to extract genomic DNA from sorted cell pellets that had been snap-frozen. The V end loses 5 bases and the J end loses 4 bases, and a stretch of 11 bases separates them. The germline V gene (reference sequence) supplies CDR1 PRHDT and CDR2 FYEKMQ. The CDR3 measures 13 amino acids from cysteine to phenylalanine. The only DNA kept is the CDR3, 39 bases in frame from the first base.

With respect to this clone: No antigen is known for it. No qualities accompany the bases; no much larger clone lies one base away.

A two-step, bias-controlled multiplex PCR was used to amplify TCRbeta CDR3 regions from genomic DNA. The multiplex PCR included primers specific for each TRBV and TRBJ gene segment. The immunoSEQ Assay was used to generate the TCRbeta repertoire data. From the authors' description of their analysis: To merge closely related sequences, reads went through filtering and clustering using a relative-frequency ratio and a modified nearest-neighbor algorithm. IMGT annotation was the basis for assigning V, D and J genes to CDR3 sequences. Template counts were corrected for PCR amplification bias by normalization and were quantified against synthetic TCR CDR3 analog sequences. Only unique productive sequences, defined as in-frame CDR3 sequences lacking stop codons, were included in the analyses. The immunoSEQ Analyzer software was used to compute clonality, defined as 1 minus Pielou's evenness, and iChao1 richness. Depending on the Shapiro-Wilk normality results, either Student's t-test or a non-parametric test was run in JMP for statistical testing. Sourced from immuneACCESS, this table was stored by TCRdb with only in-frame sequences that have V and J called. A share of the clones is absent; for the studies checked, an unresolved V gene accounts for under half, and the remainder has no known explanation. V and J calls and clone size are those listed in that table; D and trimming were worked out from the DNA. The table for this sample lists several thousand clones; 95% to 98% of them were counted only once. The ten top clones hold 0.31% of the sample.

The sequenced sample was naive CD8+ T cells from blood. This TCR was sampled from a human donor in good health. The sequence is built from TRBV13 and TRBJ1-1, with no D gene named confidently. The CDR3 protein: CASSPTGFTEAFF. The DNA sequence is given as TGTGCCAGCAGCCCAACGGGATTCACTGAAGCTTTCTTT.